The present entry profiles one TCR beta chain with its context. These data originate in a study of blood T cell repertoires in COVID-19. Study-wide background: There were acute and convalescent COVID-19 samples, and they came from the United States, Italy and Spain. The analysed material was cDNA or gDNA that came from T cells, B-cell-depleted T cells, or PBMCs.

In the authors' workflow: Estimated nucleated cell counts came from reference gene primer amplification. Generated by immunoSEQ multiplex PCR, the TCRdb table keeps only in-frame clones and is missing some. The V and J calls and clone size were taken over from that table, and D and trimming were inferred from the DNA. Of about 74,000 clones in the sample, 90% were seen once. Germline loops: CDR1 SGHNT, CDR2 YYREEE (reference sequence). The CDR3 has 15 residues. V shed 4 bases, J shed 7 bases, and the junction held 3 bases outside the gene matches. The sequence was obtained from a woman aged 45-65 years in a cohort sampled during active COVID-19. The V and J genes are TRBV5-4 and TRBJ2-1; 15 bases are shared with TRBD2. The sequencing sample was made of peripheral blood. For the CDR3, the DNA is TGTGCCAGCAGCCCGGGACTAGCGGGAGGAAATGAGCAGTTCTTC. Protein sequence: CASSPGLAGGNEQFF.